A selection of T cell receptor beta chains follows, all from one sample in a study of vaccination and CD4 T cells after COVID-19. For these receptors, no antigen is known. Using its own MiXCR run on the PCR reads, TCRdb lists one record per CDR3 protein. Of roughly 11,000 distinct CDR3 sequences in the sample, around 40% are singletons; the top ten hold roughly 6.9%. Sample: CD4+ T cells from blood, cultured in vitro. The receptors here all came from a human donor who had recovered from COVID-19. CDR3s include the opening cysteine and the closing phenylalanine or tryptophan. The D gene is left open where the match is weak. For some rows the clone size is stated as once, few or many, or as a class when expanded; others skip it.

j_gene	abundance	len	d_gene	v_gene	CDR3nt	CDR3aa
TRBJ1-3	once	14	TRBD1	TRBV6-1	TGTGCCAGCAGCAGGGGACAGGGTAGAAACACCATATATTTT	CASSRGQGRNTIYF
TRBJ2-5	-	13	-	TRBV7-9	TGTGCCAGCAGCTTTCAACGGCAAGAGACCCAGTACTTC	CASSFQRQETQYF
TRBJ2-3	-	17	-	TRBV7-6	TGTGCCAGCAGCTTCCCCTCAGGGGTTGAGGGCACAGATACGCAGTATTTT	CASSFPSGVEGTDTQYF
TRBJ2-5	-	17	TRBD2	TRBV7-3	TGTGCCAGCAGCGTAGGAGATAAAGCGGGGTACCAAGAGACCCAGTACTTC	CASSVGDKAGYQETQYF
TRBJ1-1	-	13	-	TRBV7-2	TGTGCCAGCAGCTTGCGTGGGCACACTGAAGCTTTCTTT	CASSLRGHTEAFF
TRBJ2-1	-	13	-	TRBV5-1	TGCGCCAGCAGCTTGGGGCAGGGGGGGAAGCAGTTCTTC	CASSLGQGGKQFF
TRBJ2-7	-	14	TRBD1	TRBV28	TGTGCCAGCAGTCCCCAAGGGACAGACTACGAGCAGTACTTC	CASSPQGTDYEQYF
TRBJ2-1	-	15	-	TRBV24-1	TGTGCCACCAGTGAGACGACTGGCTCCTACAATGAGCAGTTCTTC	CATSETTGSYNEQFF
TRBJ2-4	-	15	TRBD1	TRBV5-8	TGTGCCAGCGGTTTCGTCGGGACAGGTCGGGACATTCAGTACTTC	CASGFVGTGRDIQYF
TRBJ1-2	few	14	TRBD1	TRBV5-4	TGTGCCAGCAGCCAAAAGACAGGGGACTATGGCTACACCTTC	CASSQKTGDYGYTF
TRBJ1-3	-	16	-	TRBV19	TGTGCCAGTAGTATAGGACGGAGCCTCTCTGGAAACACCATATATTTT	CASSIGRSLSGNTIYF
TRBJ1-2	-	16	TRBD1	TRBV10-3	TGTGCCATCAGTGAGGGTGGGACAGGGGAAAACTATGGCTACACCTTC	CAISEGGTGENYGYTF
TRBJ1-5	few	16	TRBD1	TRBV24-1	TGTGCCACCAGTGACTCCCGGACAGGGTCGGATCAGCCCCAGCATTTT	CATSDSRTGSDQPQHF
TRBJ1-3	few	15	-	TRBV20-1	TGCAGTGCTAGTAGGGGGGTTCAGGATCGGAACACCATATATTTT	CSASRGVQDRNTIYF
TRBJ1-1	few	15	TRBD1	TRBV6-1	TGTGCCAGCAGAGAGGACAGGGGAGTGAACACTGAAGCTTTCTTT	CASREDRGVNTEAFF
TRBJ2-3	-	14	-	TRBV7-2	TGTGCCAGCAGCACCCGATCCGACGCAGATACGCAGTATTTT	CASSTRSDADTQYF
TRBJ1-1	few	14	-	TRBV28	TGTGCCAGCAGTTTCATCGGTGTCGTCACTGAAGCTTTCTTT	CASSFIGVVTEAFF
TRBJ2-1	-	14	TRBD2	TRBV5-4	TGTGCCAGCAGCGCGGGGGGCGCCTACAATGAGCAGTTCTTC	CASSAGGAYNEQFF
TRBJ2-1	once	20	-	TRBV21-1	TGTGCCAGCAGCATCAGCAGCAAATCGACAGTAGATAGCTCCTACAATGAGCAGTTCTTC	CASSISSKSTVDSSYNEQFF
TRBJ2-3	-	15	TRBD2	TRBV6-2/TRBV6-3	TGTGCCAGCAGTCTAGCGGGGGGGCCTGGAGATACGCAGTATTTT	CASSLAGGPGDTQYF
TRBJ1-5	-	15	-	TRBV7-2	TGTGCCAGCAGCTTCCAACGGGGGAACAATCAGCCCCAGCATTTT	CASSFQRGNNQPQHF
TRBJ1-6	-	15	-	TRBV19	TGTGCCAGTAGAACCAGGGGAGAAGGTCAATCACCCCTCCACTTT	CASRTRGEGQSPLHF
TRBJ2-5	-	12	-	TRBV20-1	TGCAGTGCTAGGACTTCGACCGGGGCCCAGTACTTC	CSARTSTGAQYF
TRBJ2-3	-	12	-	TRBV18	TGTGCCAGCTCACCGGGTGGGGATACGCAGTATTTT	CASSPGGDTQYF
TRBJ2-7	-	12	TRBD2	TRBV7-8	TGTGCCAGCAGCTCGCGACTAGCGGGAACGTACTTC	CASSSRLAGTYF
TRBJ2-4	-	19	TRBD2	TRBV7-9	TGTGCCAGCAGCTTCGGTCTTGGGGGAGGGCCTGGAGCCAAAAACATTCAGTACTTC	CASSFGLGGGPGAKNIQYF
TRBJ1-5	few	14	TRBD1	TRBV7-2	TGTGCCAGCAGCTTGACAGGGGGCGGGCAGCCCCAGCATTTT	CASSLTGGGQPQHF
TRBJ2-5	few	13	TRBD1	TRBV12-3/TRBV12-4	TGTGCCAGCAGCATGGACAGGGTTACGACCCAGTACTTC	CASSMDRVTTQYF
TRBJ1-1	-	14	-	TRBV30	TGTGCCTGGGAGTCTGGGGTAGGGAGGACTGAAGCTTTCTTT	CAWESGVGRTEAFF
TRBJ2-3	medium-sized	14	-	TRBV6-1	TGTGCCAGCAGTGAGACCCCCAGGGGAGATACGCAGTATTTT	CASSETPRGDTQYF
TRBJ1-5	-	14	-	TRBV20-1	TGCAGTGCTAGAGGCTGGGGAAGCAATCAGCCCCAGCATTTT	CSARGWGSNQPQHF
TRBJ2-5	few	13	-	TRBV7-2	TGTGCCAGCAGCCCCCGACAAGAAGAGACCCAGTACTTC	CASSPRQEETQYF
TRBJ1-5	-	14	-	TRBV5-6	TGTGCCAGCAGCCGCGACAGACACAATCAGCCCCAGCATTTT	CASSRDRHNQPQHF
TRBJ1-5	-	15	-	TRBV6-5	TGTGCCAGCAGTTACTTGACAGAGGGCAATCAGCCCCAGCATTTT	CASSYLTEGNQPQHF
TRBJ1-1	few	13	-	TRBV28	TGTGCCAGCCGATACCCCCTCAGTGAAGAAGCTTTCTTT	CASRYPLSEEAFF
TRBJ2-2	-	14	-	TRBV5-4	TGTGCCAGCAGCTTTGGGGGGAGAGGAGGGGAGCTGTTTTTT	CASSFGGRGGELFF
TRBJ2-5	-	15	-	TRBV20-1	TGCAGTGCTATGCCGTATCGAGGGACCCAAGAGACCCAGTACTTC	CSAMPYRGTQETQYF
TRBJ2-7	-	13	TRBD1	TRBV20-1	TGCAGTGCCCTAGACAGGGGGCCGGCCGAGCAGTACTTC	CSALDRGPAEQYF
TRBJ1-2	-	14	-	TRBV24-1	TGTGCCACCAGTGGCATATCGGAGGGGACGCGCTACACCTTC	CATSGISEGTRYTF
TRBJ1-6	-	13	-	TRBV30	TGTGCCTGGAGTATCCAGGCAAATTCACCCCTCCACTTT	CAWSIQANSPLHF
TRBJ2-5	-	13	-	TRBV10-3	TGTGCCATCAGAGGAAAATCGACGGAGACCCAGTACTTC	CAIRGKSTETQYF
TRBJ2-1	-	11	-	TRBV3-1	TGTGCCAGCCGGGGCTTCGATGAGCAGTTCTTC	CASRGFDEQFF
TRBJ1-5	few	13	-	TRBV6-2/TRBV6-3	TGTGCCAGCAGTTTAGCAAACAATCAGCCCCAGCATTTT	CASSLANNQPQHF
TRBJ2-5	-	14	TRBD1	TRBV19	TGTGCCAGTAGTCCATACAGGGGATGGGAGACCCAGTACTTC	CASSPYRGWETQYF
TRBJ2-3	few	17	TRBD2	TRBV20-1	TGCAGTGCTAGAGATACCCTAGCGGGGACTAGCACAGATACGCAGTATTTT	CSARDTLAGTSTDTQYF
TRBJ1-2	few	14	-	TRBV11-2	TGTGCCAGCAGCTTAGCCGGCAGGGGTGGTGGCTACACCTTC	CASSLAGRGGGYTF
TRBJ2-3	-	14	-	TRBV11-2	TGTGCCAGCAGCTTTTCGGTTAGCACAGATACGCAGTATTTT	CASSFSVSTDTQYF
TRBJ1-1	few	14	-	TRBV20-1	TGCAGTGCTGAGTGGGGAGGGGTCAACACTGAAGCTTTCTTT	CSAEWGGVNTEAFF
TRBJ1-5	few	20	-	TRBV7-2	TGTGCCAGCAGCTTAGCTAGTACCCACCACGGGGGGGGGAGCAATCAGCCCCAGCATTTT	CASSLASTHHGGGSNQPQHF
TRBJ1-5	-	13	TRBD1	TRBV20-1	TGCAGTGCTACTCAGGGGGCCAATCAGCCCCAGCATTTT	CSATQGANQPQHF
TRBJ1-6	-	15	-	TRBV7-6	TGTGCCAGCAGCGCGTCTCTCGCGGGTAATTCACCCCTCCACTTT	CASSASLAGNSPLHF
TRBJ1-6	-	16	-	TRBV18	TGTGCCAGCTCACCATTCCAGGGTGGTTATAATTCACCCCTCCACTTT	CASSPFQGGYNSPLHF
TRBJ2-7	-	15	TRBD1	TRBV5-8	TGTGCCAGCAGCCGACCGGGGACAGCAACATACGAGCAGTACTTC	CASSRPGTATYEQYF
TRBJ1-3	-	17	TRBD1	TRBV7-8	TGTGCCAGCAGCTTAGTGCGGGACAGGGCCTCTGGAAACACCATATATTTT	CASSLVRDRASGNTIYF